This TCR beta chain is from a study of cytomegalovirus exposure and HLA in healthy donors. The study's findings and limits: Sequencing likely caused a cluster of highly shared sequence variants.

As for this clone: Its specificity is not known.

The germline V gene has CDR1 MRHNA and CDR2 SNTAGT. The CDR3 has 16 amino acids. V lost 0 bases and J lost 8; bases outside the gene matches: 6. The PCR was carried out with 60 Vbeta primers and 13 Jbeta primers. Produced via immunoSEQ multiplex PCR; TCRdb's table is partial and in-frame only. The table has 100,000 or so clones, about 75% seen once. Sequenced sample: PBMCs. The V and J genes are TRBV6-4 and TRBJ2-1; 11 bases are a match to TRBD1. This clonotype was obtained from a young woman in good health and CMV-seropositive. DNA for the CDR3: TGTGCCAGCAGTGACTCATGGACAGGGGGCGCGGATGAGCAGTTCTTC. Its protein is CASSDSWTGGADEQFF.